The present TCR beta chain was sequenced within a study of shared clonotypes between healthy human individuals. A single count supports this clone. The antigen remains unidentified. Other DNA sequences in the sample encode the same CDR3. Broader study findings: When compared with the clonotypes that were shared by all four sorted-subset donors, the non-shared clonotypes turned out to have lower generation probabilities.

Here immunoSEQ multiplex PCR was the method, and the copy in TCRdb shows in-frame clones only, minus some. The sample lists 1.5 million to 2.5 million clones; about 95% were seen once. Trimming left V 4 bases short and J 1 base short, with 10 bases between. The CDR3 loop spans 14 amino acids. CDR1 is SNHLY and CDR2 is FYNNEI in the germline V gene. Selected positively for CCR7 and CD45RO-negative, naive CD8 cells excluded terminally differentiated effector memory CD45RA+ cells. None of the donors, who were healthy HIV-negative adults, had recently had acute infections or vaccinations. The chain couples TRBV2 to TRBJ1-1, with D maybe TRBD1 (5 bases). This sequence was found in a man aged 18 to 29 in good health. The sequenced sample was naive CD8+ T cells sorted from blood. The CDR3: CASSGGTANTEAFF. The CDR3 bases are TGTGCCAGCAGTGGGGGGACGGCGAACACTGAAGCTTTCTTT.